The next 13 T cell receptor beta chains were all read from a single sample in a study of CD8 T cells in ankylosing spondylitis. TCRdb independently ran MiXCR on the 5' RACE reads; one entry per CDR3 protein. This sample yields about 140,000 distinct CDR3 sequences, of which about 32% are seen a single time; about 6.3% belongs to the top ten. Sequencing used synovial fluid, either unsorted or a sorted T cell fraction (not recorded which). The receptors stem from a male donor with ankylosing spondylitis.

This clonotype was found a few times. The chain joins TRBV19 to TRBJ1-5; 7 bases are a match to TRBD1. Germline CDR1 is LNHDA and CDR2 is SQIVND (reference sequence). The CDR3 covers 13 residues. Trimming removed 6 bases from V and 6 bases from J; junction bases left unmatched: 5. CDR3 nucleotides: TGTGCCAGTAGCTACACAGGGGTTCAGCCCCAGCATTTT. It is translated as CASSYTGVQPQHF.

The chain carries TRBV24-1 and TRBJ2-5; tentatively, D is TRBD1 (6 bases). There are 14 residues in the CDR3. In germline, CDR1 is KGHDR, CDR2 SFDVKD. V gave up 2 bases and J gave up 4 bases, with 10 bases separating them. The CDR3 bases are TGTGCCACCAGTGATTGGGCCAGGGGAGAGACCCAGTACTTC. This translates into CATSDWARGETQYF.

This clonotype appeared a few times. As DNA, the CDR3 is TGTGCCAGCAGCTTTCAGGGGGGAGACTCCTACGAGCAGTACTTC. Residues: CASSFQGGDSYEQYF. The rearrangement joins TRBV11-3 to TRBJ2-7; D possibly corresponds to TRBD1 (7 bases). This CDR3 spans 15 amino acids. In germline, CDR1 is SGHNT, CDR2 YENEEA. V was pared by 3 bases and J by 0 bases, with 12 bases between.

V usage is TRBV6-2 or TRBV6-3 and J usage is TRBJ2-7; 11 bases agree with TRBD1. The CDR3 has 15 residues. In germline, CDR1 is MNHEY, CDR2 SVGEGT. V shed 0 bases and J 2 bases; nucleotides not matched to a gene: 0. CDR3 protein: CASSYSDRGPYEQYF. Here the CDR3 DNA reads TGTGCCAGCAGTTACTCGGACAGGGGGCCCTACGAGCAGTACTTC.

This rearrangement joins TRBV28 to TRBJ1-5; D is unclear. The CDR3 has 14 amino acids. The germline gives CDR1 MDHEN, CDR2 SYDVKM. Trimming took off 1 base at V and 5 bases at J, with 9 bases between the two ends. As DNA, the CDR3 is TGTGCCAGCAGTTTATTGGGCCAATATCAGCCCCAGCATTTT. Amino acid sequence: CASSLLGQYQPQHF.

The CDR3 nucleotides are TGTGCCACCAGTGCGGGGCCTAACACTGAAGCTTTCTTT. Translation gives CATSAGPNTEAFF. The chain links TRBV24-1 to TRBJ1-1, with D perhaps TRBD1 (5 bases). Trimming stripped 5 bases from V and 2 bases from J, with 8 bases between. The CDR3 totals 13 residues. CDR1 KGHDR and CDR2 SFDVKD come from the germline V gene.

This clonotype was seen a few times. The V gene is TRBV20-1, the J gene TRBJ1-1; D is unclear. Trimming removed 0 bases from V and 6 bases from J, with 8 bases in between. The CDR3 loop spans 12 amino acids. Germline-derived CDR1 and CDR2 are DFQATT and SNEGSKA (reference sequence). CDR3 loop: CSAREPSPEAFF. DNA for the CDR3: TGCAGTGCTAGAGAACCCAGCCCTGAAGCTTTCTTT.

V usage is TRBV7-3 and J usage is TRBJ2-7; 9 bases are shared with TRBD2. The CDR3 is 15 residues long. The V gene end was trimmed by 5 bases and the J gene end by 3 bases; junction bases not matched to a gene: 8. Germline assignment: CDR1 SGHTA and CDR2 FQGTGA. Here the CDR3 reads CASSPLAGAFYEQYF. CDR3 nucleotide sequence: TGTGCCAGCAGCCCTTTAGCGGGAGCTTTCTACGAGCAGTACTTC.

This clonotype was picked up a small number of times. The chain uses TRBV7-9 and TRBJ2-7; D gene uncertain. Germline V gene lookup returns CDR1 SEHNR and CDR2 FQNEAQ (reference sequence). Deletions cut 2 bases from V and 5 bases from J, with 7 bases between. The CDR3 runs 12 residues. The CDR3 is CASSLTKDEQYF. The CDR3 DNA sequence: TGTGCCAGCAGCTTAACTAAGGACGAGCAGTACTTC.

This chain connects TRBV12-3 or TRBV12-4 to TRBJ1-1; D call uncertain. CDR3 length equals 17 residues. Trimming left V 1 base short and J 1 base short, with 16 bases between. The CDR3 nucleotides are TGTGCCAGCAGTTTAGGGTTTGGGAAAAACCCGAACACTGAAGCTTTCTTT. Encoded protein: CASSLGFGKNPNTEAFF.

This clonotype appeared many times. The chain links TRBV28 to TRBJ2-5; possible D gene TRBD1, 5 bases. This CDR3 comprises 11 residues. The germline V and J ends were trimmed by 7 bases and 5 bases, with 8 bases remaining between them. Germline CDR1 reads MDHEN; CDR2 reads SYDVKM. CDR3: CASKGHETQYF. CDR3 coding DNA: TGTGCCAGCAAGGGGCACGAGACCCAGTACTTC.

The sample holds a few counts of this clonotype. This chain links TRBV28 with TRBJ1-5; D gene unclear. Germline lookup yields CDR1 MDHEN and CDR2 SYDVKM. The CDR3 runs to 14 residues. Deletions cut 2 bases from V and 8 bases from J, with 13 bases between. The DNA for the CDR3 is TGTGCCAGCAGTTTAACCCCGCCTAGGGAGCCCCAGCATTTT. It codes for CASSLTPPREPQHF.

This sequence joins TRBV12-3 or TRBV12-4 and TRBJ2-1, with TRBD1 matching over 8 bases. The V and J ends lost 6 bases and 0 bases, in that order; junction bases with no gene match: 4. CDR3 size: 15 residues. CDR3 loop: CASSPGGDSYNEQFF. The CDR3 DNA reads as TGTGCCAGCAGCCCAGGGGGCGACTCCTACAATGAGCAGTTCTTC.